The entry below gives a single T cell receptor beta chain sequence along with its context. A single count supports this clone. What antigen it recognizes has not been identified. No much larger clone exists at a distance of one base, and base qualities are not known. The same CDR3 is also encoded by other DNA sequences in this sample. The sample comes from a study of OX40 agonist ivuxolimab in advanced cancers. Describing the broader study: Ivuxolimab was an agonistic, fully human IgG2 monoclonal antibody directed against OX40 (CD134), a costimulatory receptor. Intravenous ivuxolimab was administered to patients every 2 weeks at six dose levels: 0.01, 0.1, 0.3, 1.5, 3 and 10 mg/kg. Partial responses occurred in three dose-escalation patients, of whom one had hepatocellular carcinoma and two had cutaneous melanoma. The monotherapy dose-escalation portion (N of about 57 patients) of the phase I ivuxolimab trial is reported in the paper. Patients were allowed to have had prior anti-PD-1, anti-PD-L1 or anti-CTLA-4 therapy, and approximately 39% of the dose-escalation patients had been treated with checkpoint inhibitors. Peripheral TCRbeta sequencing was intended to test whether TCR sequence diversity was altered and clonal T-cell expansion was caused by ivuxolimab. In the dose-escalation cohort, over 65% of patients were male, and the mean age was around 60 years, with a range of about 20 to 79. Among the roughly 50 dose-escalation patients, about 20 had hepatocellular carcinoma, roughly 15 melanoma, 9 renal cell carcinoma and 9 head and neck cancer.

From a lookup of the germline V gene (reference sequence), CDR1 and CDR2 are SEHNR and FQNEAQ. The cysteine opens and the phenylalanine closes a CDR3 of 11 amino acids. Only the CDR3 portion is preserved as DNA: 33 bases, with reading frame beginning at the first base. Relative to germline, V is 4 bases shorter and J is 1 base shorter, with 1 base between their ends. Broad study findings and their caveats: After ivuxolimab, expanded clones were on average more numerous among CD8+ T cells than among CD4+ T cells. Partial responders in the 0.1-3.0 mg/kg groups had among the lowest normalized peripheral clonal expansion, especially among CD8+ T cells. Antigen specificity was not determined for the clonally expanded peripheral T cells. At doses from 0.1 to 3.0 mg/kg, clonal expansion was seen in both CD4+ and CD8+ blood T cells between baseline and week 6. Low levels of normalized T-cell clonal expansion were also shown by some nonresponding patients.

Genomic DNA was extracted from sorted cells for sequencing of the TCRbeta CDR3 region. The immunoSEQ Assay was used for sequencing of TCRbeta CDR3 regions. TCRdb stores this immuneACCESS table with in-frame sequences only. Part of the clones is absent; in the studies checked, under half of the shortfall reflects unresolved V genes, and no reason is known for the rest. This sample lists more than 80,000 clones; just under 95% were detected once. Jointly, the top ten make up around 0.3% of the sample. The trial excluded patients who had a history of autoimmune disease or were on systemic immunosuppression. In every dose cohort, peripheral blood was drawn for TCR sequencing at baseline, cycle 4 day 1, and cycle 7 day 1. The samples were drawn from a first-in-human, open-label, multicenter phase I dose-escalation trial of ivuxolimab. Adults with locally advanced or metastatic head and neck squamous cell, hepatocellular, melanoma or renal cell carcinoma were enrolled in the trial. Before TCR sequencing, CD4+ T cells and CD8+ T cells from peripheral blood were sorted into separate populations.

This receptor was taken from an adult with an advanced solid tumor such as melanoma, head and neck, liver or kidney cancer. The rearranged chain carries TRBV7-9 and TRBJ2-5, with an unclear D gene assignment. The sequencing used CD4+ or CD8+ T cells sorted from blood, collected in a trial of the OX40 agonist ivuxolimab. The sequenced DNA is TGTGCCAGCAGCTCCCAAGAGACCCAGTACTTC. Translated, it gives CASSSQETQYF.